The source of this TCR beta chain is a study of CD8 T cells in Susac syndrome. A quantity of about 0.5 to 1 ug RNA underwent reverse transcription using random hexamers. An immunoSEQ multiplex PCR generated amplified TCR beta CDR3 products spanning 54 Vbeta and 13 Jbeta. One entry per CDR3 protein, called by TCRdb with MiXCR from the immunoSEQ multiplex PCR reads. The table records about 22,000 distinct CDR3 sequences, approximately 93% of them present only once. This clonotype was recorded only once. This CDR3 is 17 amino acids long. With 2 bases removed from V and 2 bases from J, the gap between germline ends came to 15 bases. Looked up from germline, CDR1 is SGHTA and CDR2 is FQGNSA.

Sequenced: CD8+ T cells from PBMCs. The rearrangement links TRBV7-2 to TRBJ2-2; a possible D gene is TRBD2 (5 bases). The receptor was derived from a human donor in good health. CDR3 protein: CASSLPRTGYNTGELFF. As DNA, the CDR3 is TGTGCCAGCAGCTTACCTAGGACTGGCTATAACACCGGGGAGCTGTTTTTT.